Here is one T cell receptor (beta chain) with its context. Its antigen is undetermined. V was trimmed by 5 bases and J by 4 bases, leaving 17 bases between them. The CDR3 is 15 residues long. Germline V CDR1 and CDR2: MNHNY, SVGAGI (reference sequence). The data were taken from a study of memory CD4+ T cells and cytomegalovirus serostatus. The study, taken as a whole, reports: Repertoires predicted CMV serostatus with median bootstrapped AUC of 0.95. CD4+ memory repertoires contained about 40% of the roughly 150 reported CMV TCRbeta sequences.

Study processing details: After removing out-of-frame reads, over 2 million distinct TCRbeta sequences remained. Using immunoSEQ multiplex PCR, the repertoire was profiled, and TCRdb retains in-frame clones only, with some absent. V and J calls and clone size follow that table, whereas D and trimming were derived from the DNA. The sample records 30,000 to 40,000 clones, around 78% being singletons. Single viable CD3+CD4+CD8-CD45RO+ cells were sorted as the memory CD4+ T cells. This TCR came from an adult in good health and CMV-seronegative. The chain carries TRBV6-6 and TRBJ1-2; D perhaps matches TRBD1 (6 bases). The material sequenced was memory CD4+ T cells from blood. The CDR3 bases are TGTGCCAGCAGTCAAACAACAGGGTCGCGCTATGGCTACACCTTC. It yields the protein CASSQTTGSRYGYTF.